One T cell receptor (beta chain) is described in this entry. This clone has more than one count but fewer than ten. It lacks a known antigen. No base-level quality is on record; no much larger clone is a single base apart. The cohort was made up of hundreds of healthy bone marrow donors. All cohort members were sampled while nominally healthy, although unrecorded immune exposures were likely present. The donor tested CMV seronegative and was one of the 352 seronegative cohort members. Every donor gave a peripheral blood sample, and the peripheral blood mononuclear cells from that sample were used for TCR beta sequencing. Genomic DNA extraction from the blood cell samples was performed with the Qiagen DNeasy Blood Extraction Kit. The data originate from a study of cytomegalovirus exposure and HLA in healthy donors (dated by TCRdb to 2016 to 2017). Some background on the complete study: In an earlier analysis of some 610 of the donors, 250 to 350 Gb of sequence data and 120 million or so unique TCR beta sequences from about 179 million T cells were reported. Using immunosequencing, the study profiled T cell repertoires from roughly 650 subjects and related those repertoires to cytomegalovirus serostatus. A later analysis re-analyzed previously published TCR beta repertoires from about 730 donors and added high-resolution HLA genotyping to study TCR occurrence patterns. Donor age, sex, ethnicity and CMV serostatus were collected together with the repertoire data. To predict cytomegalovirus infection status, the study brought together high-throughput TCR immunosequencing, statistical association of individual TCRs with disease status, and machine learning. Both class I and class II loci were covered by HLA typing, at four-digit resolution. An earlier analysis of approximately 640 of the donors applied high-throughput TCR beta sequencing to assess whether each TCR beta V gene segment acted as functional or pseudogenic. Of the roughly 400 genotyped donors, about 84% fell in the genetic ancestry cluster associated with self-reported Caucasian donors. A separate validation cohort of 100 to 150 different subjects was used in addition to the roughly 670-subject first cohort. About 5 DR-DQ haplotypes were handled as single units for association and clustering, since linkage in the cohort was strong. Every repertoire in the discovery cohort had been generated on one and the same sequencing platform. Genome-wide SNP genotypes for about 65% of the roughly 670 donors were used in a later genetic analysis, which treated that subset as a discovery cohort. The aim of the study was to test whether cataloging public T cell receptors could identify signatures of past pathogen exposure. Among 398 genotyped donors of the cohort, an average of about 240,000 unique TCR beta nucleotide sequences were sequenced per donor, roughly 20% of them non-productive. In the later analysis, no new phenotypic data were used to find candidate immune exposures; instead, reliance was placed on TCR beta sequences and their occurrence across donors. Typing coverage differed by locus: A, B, C, DRB1 and DQB1 were typed in roughly 620-630 donors, DQA1 in around 500, DPA1 in nearly 610, and DPB1 in 472. Roughly 290 gigabases of sequencing data and around 85 million unique TCR sequences made up an early release that covered nearly 650 HLA-typed donors. What the work shows at the level of the full study, not this receptor alone: In a later genetic analysis, a missense DCLRE1C variant was associated with V-gene and J-gene trimming of TCR beta chains, and the association was replicated in an independent cohort. In a later analysis, HLA-associated TCR beta chains showed more clonal expansion and lower generation probabilities than non-associated chains that were equally common. Three of the identified cytomegalovirus-associated TCR beta chains were confirmed in vitro to be specific for cytomegalovirus antigens. According to a later analysis, most CMV-associated TCR beta chains appeared to be HLA-restricted, and the HLA associations seemed to be driven largely by CMV exposure. When HLA alleles, especially DR and DQ, strongly co-occurred, attributing TCR associations to individual alleles was difficult. About 17 rarely observed V segments, including chromosome 9 orphons, were excluded from the earlier analysis of 550 to 700 of the donors because counts were too low. In a later genetic analysis, fewer N-insertions in productive TCRs were reported among donors in an Asian-associated ancestry cluster than the roughly 700-donor mean. The sequencing pipeline was judged likely to have produced a cluster of highly shared sequence variants as a technical artifact. The classifier was reported to diagnose cytomegalovirus status with high specificity and sensitivity in both the original cohort and the validation cohort. For the cohort, immune exposure information was limited to CMV serostatus. Some IMGT-functional V segments, including TRBV6-2 and TRBV6-3, could not be distinguished by the 87-base-pair reads and were therefore excluded. According to the authors, the approach could potentially be generalized to other disease states and immunological phenotypes. Linkage disequilibrium might explain the correlated functional status among segregating V segments, but an unknown experimental factor could not be ruled out. In a later analysis, several top co-occurrence clusters were reported to appear linked to parvovirus B19, influenza, CMV and Epstein-Barr virus. In a later analysis, 15,000 to 20,000 TCR beta sequences were associated with specific HLA alleles at a false discovery rate of 0.05. In an earlier analysis of approximately 590 of the donors, most TCR beta V segments were observed in productive rearrangements about 87% or about 30% of the time, broadly matching IMGT annotations. Only TCR beta chains were sequenced in this cohort, and the absence of alpha or paired-chain data limited detectable features. In a later analysis, TCR association rates were found to vary across HLA loci, with the most associated TCRs seen for DRB1 alleles and the fewest for HLA-C alleles. Because HLA typing was missing for some donors at each locus, association tests included only the typed subset. Roughly uniform sequencing depth across donors was assumed in presence/absence analyses, although this assumption may not hold. While some public TCRs were present in many individuals, most TCR sequences turned up only very rarely across donors. A further reported finding was that TCR beta sequences accurately predicted the HLA-A and HLA-B alleles for most subjects in the first cohort. The study gave a list of 150 to 200 TCR beta chains associated with cytomegalovirus.

Germline trimming amounts to 2 bases on V and 2 bases on J, with 4 as the count of junction bases outside the gene matches. Looking up the germline V gene yields CDR1 SGHRS and CDR2 YFSETQ. The CDR3, from cysteine to phenylalanine, totals 15 residues. CDR3 DNA only is kept here, 45 bases in frame from base 1. Receptor amplification or capture employed the immunoSEQ multiplex PCR assay. For the multiplex PCR, a mixture combining 60 forward primers for TCR Vbeta segments and 13 reverse primers for TCR Jbeta segments was used. The CDR3 region of rearranged TCR beta genes was amplified from genomic DNA with a multiplex PCR assay. The amplified TCR beta libraries were sequenced on the Illumina HiSeq System as 87-base-pair reads. From the authors' description of their analysis: A later analysis tallied around 80 million unique TCR beta chains across the approximately 670 repertoires, and about 10 million of those chains were shared by two or more donors. Raw reads were error-corrected and collapsed into unique sequences by a nearest-neighbor algorithm in which closely related sequences were merged to remove PCR and sequencing errors. Alignment of CDR3 sequences to IMGT reference sequences was used to assign V, D and J gene segments. For a sequence to be retained, a match of at least six nucleotides to both a V gene segment and a J gene segment was required. A rearrangement counted as productive if the CDR3 had no stop codons and remained in frame with V and J, and every other rearrangement counted as non-productive. CDR3 was defined according to IMGT convention as the region running from the second conserved V-encoded cysteine to the conserved J-encoded phenylalanine. In an earlier analysis of more than 550 of the donors, sequences lacking an unambiguous match to a single V gene segment were excluded. An earlier analysis of a few hundred of the donors called V segments functional above 56.7% productive rearrangements and segregating when the between-donor standard deviation exceeded 5%. To diagnose cytomegalovirus status from the catalog of TCR beta chain sequences, a statistical classification framework was built. In a later analysis, V and J genes were assigned by comparing TCR nucleotide sequences against IMGT/GENE-DB human TR gene sequences. The TCRdist pipeline was used in a later analysis to assign CDR3 sequences and most-parsimonious VDJ recombination scenarios. In a later analysis, each TCR beta chain was defined by its CDR3 amino acid sequence together with its V-gene family, and reads lacking a unique V-gene family were excluded. In a later analysis, 450 to 600 highly shared, low-generation-probability nucleotide sequences were removed to address suspected cross-contamination and a sequencing artifact. A later analysis calculated a clonal expansion index for each public chain from normalized within-repertoire ranks of inferred template counts. In a later analysis, generation probabilities were computed with a VDJ recombination model fitted to out-of-frame rearrangements, and the resulting probabilities were checked against IGoR. Hypergeometric tests were used in a later analysis to score TCR-TCR, TCR-HLA and TCR-CMV co-occurrence, with a repertoire-size bias correction applied to the TCR pairs. In a later analysis, false discovery rates were estimated by permuting HLA or CMV assignments 20 times. In a later analysis, co-occurring TCRs were grouped using DBSCAN, with TCRdist sequence similarity added in when clustering inside HLA-allele-positive subsets. Co-occurrence clustering excluded repertoires with fewer than 30,000 or more than 120,000 public chains, plus five with anomalous nucleotide sharing. TCRdb retrieved this table from immuneACCESS and kept in-frame rearrangements only. Not all clones are present; in checked studies, unresolved V genes account for under half, and no reason is known for the remainder. That table is the source of V, J and clone size, and D and trimming were worked out from the DNA. Here the sample has about 130,000 clones; about 80% occur a single time. Around 1.8% of the sample belongs to the ten largest clones.

The chain couples TRBV5-1 to TRBJ2-1; 7 bases in the middle match TRBD2. This clonotype was obtained from a woman aged 45-65 years in good health and CMV-seronegative. Sequences were obtained from PBMCs. CDR3 protein: CASSFEAGTYNEQFF. The sequenced DNA is TGCGCCAGCAGCTTTGAAGCGGGGACCTACAATGAGCAGTTCTTC. Reference TRBV5-1 and TRBJ2-1 genes cover what lies past the CDR3, so the full variable domain is KAGVTQTPRYLIKTRGQQVTLSCSPISGHRSVSWYQQTPGQGLQFLFEYFSETQRNKGNFPGRFSGRQFSNSRSEMNVSTLELGDSALYLCASSFEAGTYNEQFFGPGTRLTVL.